The clone carrying this T cell receptor (beta chain) was seen a few times. The sample belongs to a study of glioma-infiltrating T cells after dendritic cell vaccination. Germline V CDR1 and CDR2: LNHNV, YYDKDF (reference sequence). Between the trimmed V and J ends, which lost 5 bases and 8 bases, there was a span of 16 bases. The CDR3 has 14 residues. Measured with immunoSEQ multiplex PCR; TCRdb has only the in-frame clones, and not every one. This sample has roughly 23,000 clones, with 79% found just once. The material sequenced was blood, taken before dendritic cell vaccination. The receptor comes from a human donor with glioblastoma. The rearrangement joins TRBV15 to TRBJ2-1; maybe TRBD2 (6 bases). This CDR3 reads CATSEGGVLYEQFF. The CDR3 DNA reads TGTGCCACCAGCGAAGGAGGGGTATTGTATGAGCAGTTCTTC.